The following is a T cell receptor (beta chain) sequence with its context. The data originate from a study of blood T cell repertoires in COVID-19. For the study at large: From T cells, B-cell-depleted T cells, or PBMCs came the material, which was cDNA or gDNA.

V trimming: 2 bases; J trimming: 0 bases; junction bases outside the gene matches: 5. CDR3 size: 16 residues. CDR1 and CDR2 from the germline V gene are SGHTA and FQGNSA. The method was immunoSEQ multiplex PCR; TCRdb's version includes in-frame clones alone and lacks a portion of them. Among fewer than 300,000 clones, around 83% were seen once, and the ten largest hold roughly 5.8%. The receptor's source is an elderly man with acute or convalescent COVID-19. Sequencing input: peripheral blood. The chain recombines TRBV7-2 with TRBJ1-1, with 8 bases matching TRBD1. The CDR3 loop is CASSLQGAFMNTEAFF. The CDR3 DNA is TGTGCCAGCAGCTTACAGGGGGCGTTCATGAACACTGAAGCTTTCTTT.